This section outlines one TCR beta chain sequence together with its context. The antigen remains undetermined. A library of TCRbeta sequences, prepared with unique molecular identifiers, was generated. TCRdb recomputed calls from the PCR reads with MiXCR, one row per CDR3 protein. This table has about 980,000 distinct CDR3 sequences, about 26% appearing once. Germline V CDR1 and CDR2: SNHLY, FYNNEI. The ends were cut back, 5 bases at V and 10 bases at J, with 9 bases in the middle. This CDR3 comprises 11 residues. This record belongs to a study of T-cell reconstitution after alpha-beta-depleted transplantation in children. General study results and limits: It was reported that alpha-beta T cells came from several hundred expanded graft clones (about two months after transplant).

The source is a boy under two years old who had a stem cell transplant for SCID, so the T cells may come from the graft donor. The specimen was PBMCs, mostly from graft donor cells, collected 360 days after TCRalphabeta/CD19-depleted stem cell transplant. This chain joins TRBV2 and TRBJ2-1; D is possibly TRBD2 (5 bases). The CDR3 loop reads CASSIPGEQFF. The CDR3 coding sequence is TGTGCCAGCAGTATCCCGGGGGAGCAGTTCTTC.